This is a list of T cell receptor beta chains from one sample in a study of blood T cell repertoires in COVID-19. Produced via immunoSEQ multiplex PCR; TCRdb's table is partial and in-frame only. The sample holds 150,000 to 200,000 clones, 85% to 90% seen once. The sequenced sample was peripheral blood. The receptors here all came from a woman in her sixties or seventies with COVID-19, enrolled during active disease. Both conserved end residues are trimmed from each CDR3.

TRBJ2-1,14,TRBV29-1,SVEGRQRDSYNEQF
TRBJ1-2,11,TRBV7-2,ASSLGRDYGYT
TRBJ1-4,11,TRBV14,ASGQVGNEKLF
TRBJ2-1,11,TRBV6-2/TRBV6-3,ASSRTGPNEQF
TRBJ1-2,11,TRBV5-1,ASSFGTGSGYT
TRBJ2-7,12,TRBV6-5,ASRPGTGGSEQY
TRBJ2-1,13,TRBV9,ASSVGSGGYNEQF
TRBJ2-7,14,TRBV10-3,AISESLRTSGPGQY
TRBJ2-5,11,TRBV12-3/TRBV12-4,ASSRDRDETQY
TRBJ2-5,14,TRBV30,AWSAPGGGIQETQY
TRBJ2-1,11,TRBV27,ASRGQPGWEQF
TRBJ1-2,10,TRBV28,ASSLTGYGYT
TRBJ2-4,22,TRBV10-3,AIRKGDSQGPSGRAYIAKNIQY
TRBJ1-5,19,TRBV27,ASSQWTGEVCWRYSNQPQH
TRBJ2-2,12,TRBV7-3,ASSSGSRAGELF
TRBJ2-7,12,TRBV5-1,ASSLVGGGYEQY
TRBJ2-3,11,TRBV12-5,ASGRRTGDTQY
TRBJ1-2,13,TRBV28,ASSFSRQGAYGYT
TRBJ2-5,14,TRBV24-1,ARCPVEESELETQY
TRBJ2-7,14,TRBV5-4,ASSLGGLGLAYEQY
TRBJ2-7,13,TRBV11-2,ASSSDPGQGYEQY
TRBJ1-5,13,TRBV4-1,ASSPHANSNQPQH
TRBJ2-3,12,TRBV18,ASSPPTGVDTQY
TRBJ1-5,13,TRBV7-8,ASSLAGLTHQPQH
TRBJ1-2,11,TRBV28,ASRYTESGGYT
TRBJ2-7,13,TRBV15,ATRLQDRESYEQY
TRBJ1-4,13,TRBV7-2,ASSPKEEVNEKLF
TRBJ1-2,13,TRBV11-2,ASSVTGARLYGYT
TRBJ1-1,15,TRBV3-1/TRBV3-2,ASSRETGGGVGTEAF
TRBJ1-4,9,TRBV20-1,SADINEKLF
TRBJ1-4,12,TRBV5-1,ASSLASTNEKLF
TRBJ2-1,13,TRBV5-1,ASSPIRDSYNEQF
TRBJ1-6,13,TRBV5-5,ASSSLTGGNSPLH
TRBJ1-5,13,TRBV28,ASSSVTGNNQPQH
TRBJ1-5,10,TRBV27,ASSSGNQPQH
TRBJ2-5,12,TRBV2,ASGRDRLQETQY
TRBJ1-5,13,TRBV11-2,ASSLAGSSNQPQH
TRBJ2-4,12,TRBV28,ASSPTGGFGIQY
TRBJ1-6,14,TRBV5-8,ASSLTLTGPNSPLH
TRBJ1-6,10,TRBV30,AWSGQGANLH
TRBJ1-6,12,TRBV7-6,ASSRDRGGSPLH
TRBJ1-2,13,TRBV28,ATLTKSRGVRGYT
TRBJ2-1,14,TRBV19,ASSMVSVRGYNEQF
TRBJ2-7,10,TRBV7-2,ASSLVTYEQY
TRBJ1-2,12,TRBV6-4,ASKAQGTNYGYT
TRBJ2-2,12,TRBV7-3,ASSRTGSTGELF
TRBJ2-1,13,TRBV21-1,ASSRTSGSGNEQF
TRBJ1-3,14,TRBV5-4,ASSLRLGASGNTIY
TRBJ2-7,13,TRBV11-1,ASSRTSQETYEQY
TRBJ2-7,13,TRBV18,ASSPPQLTSYEQY
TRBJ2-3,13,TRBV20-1,SASGVAGYTDTQY
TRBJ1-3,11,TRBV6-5,ASSQTGSDTIY
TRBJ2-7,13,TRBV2,ASSATGGGLYEQY
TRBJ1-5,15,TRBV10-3,AISEDRGPNSNQPQH
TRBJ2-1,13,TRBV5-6,ASSFSGTSFNEQF
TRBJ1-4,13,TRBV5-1,ASSSTGGQDEKLF
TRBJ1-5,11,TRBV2,ASRGQANQPQH
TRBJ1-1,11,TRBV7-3,ASSLQEDSEAF
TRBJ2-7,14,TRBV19,ASSPPPGLAGYEQY
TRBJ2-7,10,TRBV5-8,ASSASGYEQY